The sequence of this T cell receptor (beta chain) was determined in a study of cytomegalovirus exposure and HLA in healthy donors. Study outcomes and limitations: Some public TCRs appeared in many individuals, while most sequences were rare. With later analysis, a missense DCLRE1C variant became linked to TCR beta V- and J-gene trimming. The authors assumed roughly uniform sequencing depth across donors for presence/absence analyses. Sequencing probably produced one cluster of sequence variants that were highly shared.

Germline V CDR1 and CDR2: SSHAT, FNYEAQ (reference sequence). This CDR3 has 14 amino acids. Concerning this clone: The antigen is undetermined. One end of the junction does not line up with germline, which may come from a read error.

The study ran its PCR with 60 Vbeta and 13 Jbeta primers. Using immunoSEQ multiplex PCR, the repertoire was profiled, and TCRdb retains in-frame clones only, with some absent. The profile shows over 30,000 clones, more than 60% of them singletons. This clonotype was obtained from a man aged 45-60 years in good health and CMV-seropositive. The sequencing sample was made of PBMCs. This chain connects TRBV7-7 to TRBJ2-6; tentative D call: TRBD1 (5 bases). In nucleotides, the CDR3 is TGTGCTAGCAGCCCAGGGTTAGGGGCCAACGTCCTGACTTTC. Its translation: CASSPGLGANVLTF.